The rows below give T cell receptor beta chains drawn from one sample of a study of blood T cell repertoires in COVID-19. Here immunoSEQ multiplex PCR was the method, and the copy in TCRdb shows in-frame clones only, minus some. The table shows approximately 400,000 clones, with 81% occurring only once. The material sequenced was peripheral blood. The origin of the receptors is a human donor with acute or convalescent COVID-19. The donor label of this sample is uncertain. Each CDR3 is given with its conserved first and last residue. A D gene is named only where the DNA matches it firmly.

>TRBV4-1|TRBJ1-1|-
CASSQFFRGMNTEAFF
TGCGCCAGCAGCCAATTCTTCAGGGGCATGAACACTGAAGCTTTCTTT
>TRBV6-5|TRBJ1-1|-
CASSFLDRPNTEAFF
TGTGCCAGCAGTTTCCTAGACAGGCCAAACACTGAAGCTTTCTTT
>TRBV5-1|TRBJ1-4|TRBD1
CASSLGTGGNEKLFF
TGCGCCAGCAGCTTAGGGACAGGAGGAAATGAAAAACTGTTTTTT
>TRBV18|TRBJ2-5|-
CASSPRGETQYF
TGTGCCAGCTCACCACGCGGAGAGACCCAGTACTTC
>TRBV19|TRBJ1-6|TRBD1
CASRDREISPLHF
TGTGCCAGTCGGGACAGGGAGATTTCACCCCTCCACTTT
>TRBV4-1|TRBJ2-1|TRBD2
CASSQELTSGVHNEQFF
TGCGCCAGCAGCCAGGAACTGACTAGCGGGGTCCACAATGAGCAGTTCTTC
>TRBV18|TRBJ1-2|-
CASSPNSNYGYTF
TGTGCCAGCTCACCTAACAGTAACTATGGCTACACCTTC
>TRBV5-5|TRBJ1-5|TRBD1
CASSRYEDRGYRQPQHF
TGTGCCAGCAGCCGATATGAGGACAGGGGATATAGGCAGCCCCAGCATTTT
>TRBV6-2/TRBV6-3|TRBJ1-5|-
CASSTDRYSNQPQHF
TGTGCCAGCAGTACGGACAGATATAGCAATCAGCCCCAGCATTTT
>TRBV5-6|TRBJ2-5|-
CASRGRDGGFQETQYF
TGTGCCAGCAGGGGTCGGGACGGGGGTTTCCAAGAGACCCAGTACTTC
>TRBV5-1|TRBJ1-2|TRBD1
CASSSAGTGNGYTF
TGCGCCAGCAGCTCAGCCGGGACAGGGAATGGCTACACCTTC